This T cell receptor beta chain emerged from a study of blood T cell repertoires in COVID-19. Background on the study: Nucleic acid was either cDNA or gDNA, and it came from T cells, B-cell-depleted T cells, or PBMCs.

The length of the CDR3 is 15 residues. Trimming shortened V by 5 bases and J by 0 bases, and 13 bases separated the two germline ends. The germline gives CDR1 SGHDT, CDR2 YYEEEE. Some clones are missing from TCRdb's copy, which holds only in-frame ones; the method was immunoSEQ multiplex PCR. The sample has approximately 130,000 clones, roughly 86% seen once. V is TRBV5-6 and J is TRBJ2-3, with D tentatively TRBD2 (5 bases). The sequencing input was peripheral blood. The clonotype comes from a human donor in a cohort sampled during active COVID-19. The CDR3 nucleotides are TGTGCCAGCAGAGTACGGGGTACAAGCACAGATACGCAGTATTTT. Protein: CASRVRGTSTDTQYF. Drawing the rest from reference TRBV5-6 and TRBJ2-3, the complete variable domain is DAGVTQSPTHLIKTRGQQVTLRCSPKSGHDTVSWYQQALGQGPQFIFQYYEEEERQRGNFPDRFSGHQFPNYSSELNVNALLLGDSALYLCASRVRGTSTDTQYFGPGTRLTVL.